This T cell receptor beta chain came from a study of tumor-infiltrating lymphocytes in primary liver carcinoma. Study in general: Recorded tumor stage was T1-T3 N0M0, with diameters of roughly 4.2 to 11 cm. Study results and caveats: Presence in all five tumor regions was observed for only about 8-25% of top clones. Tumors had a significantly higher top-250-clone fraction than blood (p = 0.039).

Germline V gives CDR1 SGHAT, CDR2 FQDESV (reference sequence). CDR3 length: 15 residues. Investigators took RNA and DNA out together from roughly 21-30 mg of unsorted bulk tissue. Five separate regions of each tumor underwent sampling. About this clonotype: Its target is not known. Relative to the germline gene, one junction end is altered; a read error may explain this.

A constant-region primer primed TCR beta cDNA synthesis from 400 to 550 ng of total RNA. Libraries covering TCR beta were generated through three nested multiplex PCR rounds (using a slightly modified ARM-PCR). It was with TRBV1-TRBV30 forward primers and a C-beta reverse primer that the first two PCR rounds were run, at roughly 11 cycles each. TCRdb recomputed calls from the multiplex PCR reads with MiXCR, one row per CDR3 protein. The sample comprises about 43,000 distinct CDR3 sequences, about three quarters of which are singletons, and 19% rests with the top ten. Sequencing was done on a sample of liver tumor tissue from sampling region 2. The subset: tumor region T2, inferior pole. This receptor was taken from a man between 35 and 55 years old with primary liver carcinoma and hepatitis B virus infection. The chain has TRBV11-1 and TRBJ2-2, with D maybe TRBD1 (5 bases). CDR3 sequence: CACSYTGPFSEELFF. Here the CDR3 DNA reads TGTGCCTGCAGTTATACAGGACCTTTCTCCGAGGAGCTGTTTTTT. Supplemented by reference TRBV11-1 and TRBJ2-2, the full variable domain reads EAEVAQSPRYKITEKSQAVAFWCDPISGHATLYWYRQILGQGPELLVQFQDESVVDDSQLPKDRFSAERLKGVDSTLKIQPAELGDSAMYLCACSYTGPFSEELFFGEGSRLTVL.